This T cell receptor beta chain was recovered during a study of blood T cell repertoires in COVID-19. TCRdb keeps only in-frame clones here, not all; method: immunoSEQ multiplex PCR. The table has more than 45,000 clones, around 86% seen once. The CDR3 is 14 residues long. Per the germline V gene, CDR1 is SGHTA and CDR2 is FQGTGA. V dropped 3 bases and J dropped 0 bases, with 6 bases sitting between them. V and J are TRBV7-3 and TRBJ1-5; unclear D gene. The source is a man between 60 and 75 years old with active or convalescent COVID-19. The sample comprised peripheral blood. CDR3 sequence reads: CASSLRYSNQPQHF. The CDR3 nucleotides read TGTGCCAGCAGCTTGAGATATAGCAATCAGCCCCAGCATTTT.